This TCR beta chain was documented in a study of T cells in Graves' hyperthyroidism and ophthalmopathy (dated by TCRdb to about 2019). Study-wide context: Peripheral blood samples were taken at initial diagnosis, before any treatment was given. A discovery cohort of fewer than 110 patients, approximately 45 with Graves' ophthalmopathy and 57 with stable Graves' hyperthyroidism, was used to find distinguishing TCR V-J signatures. Whether ophthalmopathy could be predicted prospectively was tested in an independent validation cohort made up of roughly 19 hyperthyroidism patients plus 17 patients who later progressed to ophthalmopathy. The 100 or so discovery patients were randomly split 7:3 into training and test sets. In addition, the study compared T-cell repertoires in thyroid tissue and in blood from over 5 Graves' hyperthyroidism patients. Following sampling, methimazole starting at 30 mg daily was given to hyperthyroidism patients, and high-dose intravenous methylprednisolone was given to ophthalmopathy patients. The paper describes TCR Vbeta CDR3 sequencing of more than 120 peripheral blood samples, made up of some 42 ophthalmopathy patients, around 78 hyperthyroidism patients and roughly 17 progressor patients.

Graves' hyperthyroidism was defined as stable when no progression to ophthalmopathy occurred over 18 months of follow-up. The hyperthyroidism patients were between 18 and 65 years old and newly diagnosed, with a disease duration of less than 2 months. Exclusion was applied to patients with uncontrolled infections, other autoimmune diseases, pregnancy or lactation. Diagnoses relied on clinical symptoms, serum thyroxine and TRAb, thyroid ultrasound and orbital computed tomography. PBMCs were separated from roughly 10 ml of fresh peripheral blood using Ficoll-Paque density gradient centrifugation. Total RNA was extracted using Trizol reagent, and RNA quality was assessed on an Agilent 2100 Bioanalyzer. The TCR beta CDR3 regions were amplified from RNA transcripts. A first-round RT-PCR of the TCR CDR3 used the HTBI primer set with the Qiagen OneStep RT-PCR kit. Libraries were constructed in a second round of multiplex PCR, after which size selection and purification were performed. The libraries were sequenced on an Illumina HiSeq2000 using paired-end 100 bp reads. For the original study's pipeline: SOAPnuke was used to process the raw data, removing reads that contained adapters or uncalled bases, had a mean Phred below 15, or lacked an exact match to the constant primer or identifier. High-quality paired reads were merged using COPE v1.2.5, and each unique nucleotide sequence was defined as a clonotype. MiTCR v1.1 was used to align the clonotypes against IMGT TRBV, TRBD and TRBJ reference segments. The analysis included only V-J combinations with a frequency above 0.0001, which together covered around 99% of the repertoires. The TCS score was defined as F50 (clonal expansion) divided by E x V (chaos), with BLOSUM62-based TCRdist calculated between CDR3 peptides within each V-J. Welch's t-statistics and random forest reduced 514 V-J features to roughly 13, which were used in a naive Bayes classifier (R e1071). TCRdb trimmed public reads at Q25 via fastp, called clones via MiXCR and kept in-frame beta chains. Each entry is one CDR3 protein sequence, shown with its most common DNA and genes. None of the V and J calls come from the authors' own analysis; TCRdb made them. The sample table holds hundreds of thousands of distinct CDR3 sequences, of which 20% to 30% were seen once. The ten largest clones take up roughly 70% of the sample.

CDR1 and CDR2 (SGHTA, FQGTGA) derive from the germline V gene. V drops 5 bases and J drops 0 bases, leaving 16 bases in between. The CDR3 goes from the cysteine to the phenylalanine over 17 residues. Only CDR3 DNA remains: 51 bases, in frame from the first base. General findings and caveats noted by the study authors: Most expanded thyroid clonotypes (frequency above 0.001) were also detected in blood, a finding suggesting that blood repertoires may reflect thyroid immune responses. Sample size was not statistically predetermined, and investigators were not blinded to group allocation. A model built on a 13 V-J signature distinguished ophthalmopathy from stable hyperthyroidism, reaching roughly 88% sensitivity and around 81% specificity in cross-validation and 80%/75% in testing. In validation, the model predicted progression to ophthalmopathy with about 71% sensitivity and 72% to 85% specificity, a median of approximately 6.5 months before onset.

On this clonotype itself: Which antigen it targets is not known. Per-nucleotide qualities are absent, and no much larger clonotype sits a single base away.

Sample: blood. This clonotype was obtained from a man aged 45-65 years with Graves' hyperthyroidism. The chain employs TRBV7-3 and TRBJ1-4; a weak D assignment points to TRBD1 (5 bases agree). In nucleotides, the sequence is TGTGCCAGCAGCCCGCACCGGGACCGAGCAACTAATGAAAAACTGTTTTTT. The resulting protein is CASSPHRDRATNEKLFF.